This T cell receptor beta chain was captured in a study of T cell responses to AZD1222 COVID-19 vaccine. At the level of the study: Pooled in the analysis were second doses at about 4 or about 12 weeks. Findings of the study overall: Mostly white British, mostly female donors; authors suggested clonal diversity may be underestimated. The study sampled repertoires only after the peak T cell response. Spike-spanning, vaccine-associated CD4 TCRs were dominant at 160-218 and 743-854.

Turning to this clone: As yet, its antigen is unknown.

Sequencing was performed with immunoSEQ multiplex PCR; in TCRdb, only in-frame clones are kept and a portion is missing. The sample includes 150,000 or so clones, 85% to 90% of them seen just once. Deletions cut 2 bases from V and 0 bases from J, with 11 bases between. CDR3 length: 16 residues. Germline V CDR1 and CDR2: SGHTA, FQGNSA. The source of this sequence is an adult in good health. Sequencing was performed on peripheral blood, taken on day 0 of AZD1222 vaccination. J is TRBJ1-3 and V is TRBV7-2; D ambiguous. The CDR3 bases are TGTGCCAGCAGCTTAATGCAGAGCCTCTCTGGAAACACCATATATTTT. Residues: CASSLMQSLSGNTIYF.